The 27 T cell receptor beta chains below come from one sample, sequenced in a study of CXCR3-negative and CXCR3-positive naive CD8 T cells. cDNA libraries for TRB were generated by 5' RACE incorporating UMI labels. TCRdb reprocessed the 5' RACE reads, with one entry per CDR3 protein and no DNA. This sample's clone table lists approximately 96,000 distinct CDR3 sequences. These receptors have no known antigen. Notes on the study in general: CXCR3-negative naive cells had less hydrophobic TRB CDR3s than did CXCR3-positive naive cells.

The specimen was naive CXCR3+ CD8+ T cells from blood. Documented subset: CD45RO-CCR7+CD27+CD95- naive CD8+ T cells expressing CXCR3 (TNR3+). The receptors were sampled from a human donor in good health. Some clones in this sample may be carry-over from other donors' samples.

This chain joins TRBV10-3 and TRBJ2-7. CDR1 and CDR2 (germline): ENHRY, SYGVKD. The CDR3 spans 14 residues. CDR3 in amino acids: CAITQDRGSYEQYF.

The chain links TRBV20-1 to TRBJ1-5. CDR3 length equals 15 residues. Germline values: CDR1 DFQATT, CDR2 SNEGSKA (reference sequence). The chain's CDR3 is CSARRRGTPNQPQHF.

The chain uses TRBV29-1 and TRBJ2-1; as DNA is missing, the TRBD1 call by TCRdb cannot be tested. The CDR3 is 13 amino acids. Germline CDR1 is SQVTM and CDR2 is ANQGSEA. The CDR3 sequence: CSSEQGPGNEQFF.

This CDR3 reads CASRGDRRNEQFF. This rearrangement joins TRBV28 to TRBJ2-1; with no DNA, the TCRdb D assignment of TRBD1 cannot be verified. Per germline, CDR1 MDHEN and CDR2 SYDVKM. This CDR3 contains 13 residues.

The chain recombines TRBV29-1 with TRBJ2-2; the TCRdb call, TRBD1, lacks DNA for checking. This CDR3 is 12 amino acids long. Looked up from germline, CDR1 is SQVTM and CDR2 is ANQGSEA. CDR3 protein: CSSVDGTGELFF.

This chain links TRBV19 with TRBJ2-1; the D call of TRBD1 rests on TCRdb alone, since no DNA is present to check it. The CDR3 is 14 amino acids. The germline gives CDR1 LNHDA, CDR2 SQIVND (reference sequence). This CDR3 is CASSIFIGGNEQFF.

The J gene is TRBJ1-3, the V gene TRBV3-1. CDR3 size: 21 residues. Germline values: CDR1 LGHDT, CDR2 YNNKEL (reference sequence). The CDR3 protein is CASSHNSPQELLSEAGNTIYF.

The chain carries TRBV7-8 and TRBJ1-1. The CDR3 runs to 13 residues. Germline assignment: CDR1 SGHVS and CDR2 FQNEAQ. The CDR3 reads CASSFEKNTEAFF.

This chain's CDR3 is CSGWHDGELFF. The V call is TRBV20-1, the J call TRBJ2-2. Per the germline V gene, CDR1 is DFQATT and CDR2 is SNEGSKA (reference sequence). The CDR3 spans 11 residues.

V usage is TRBV5-1 and J usage is TRBJ2-5. Per the germline V gene, CDR1 is SGHRS and CDR2 is YFSETQ. This CDR3 comprises 13 residues. The CDR3 region is CASRDGNQETQYF.

This chain uses TRBV14 with TRBJ2-2. The CDR3 contains 13 residues. Germline V CDR1 and CDR2: SGHDN, FVKESK. This chain's CDR3 is CASSQYQSGELFF.

V is TRBV29-1 and J is TRBJ2-7; no DNA is available, so the TRBD1 call from TCRdb remains unchecked. The CDR3 sequence is 12 residues long. From germline, CDR1 is SQVTM and CDR2 ANQGSEA. The CDR3 sequence: CSVGGMAYEQYF.

This chain's CDR3 is CASSQVFGGRGKNIQYF. This rearrangement joins TRBV4-3 to TRBJ2-4; TCRdb's D gene call, TRBD1, goes unchecked for lack of DNA. Germline assignment: CDR1 LGHNA and CDR2 YSLEER. This CDR3 has 17 residues.

The chain is built from TRBV12-3 or TRBV12-4 and TRBJ1-4. This CDR3 region has 16 residues. CDR3 sequence: CASSLGTGATNEKLFF.

The chain couples TRBV11-3 to TRBJ2-1; the D call from TCRdb, TRBD2, cannot be confirmed without DNA. The CDR3 sequence is 14 residues long. The germline V gene has CDR1 SGHNT and CDR2 YENEEA. The CDR3: CVSTWGEVSNEQFF.

This sequence joins TRBV7-2 and TRBJ2-1; TCRdb calls TRBD1, which cannot be checked without DNA. This CDR3 has 13 amino acids. Germline CDR1 reads SGHTA; CDR2 reads FQGNSA. CDR3 residues: CASSSNGQGEQFF.

The chain has TRBV6-2 or TRBV6-3 and TRBJ2-2. The CDR3 extends over 15 amino acids. CDR1 and CDR2 from the germline V gene are MNHEY and SVGEGT. CDR3 region: CASTTGGLDTGELFF.

V gene TRBV28 combines with J gene TRBJ2-2; without DNA, the TCRdb call of TRBD1 cannot be checked. Germline CDR1 is MDHEN and CDR2 is SYDVKM. The CDR3 length is 17 residues. The CDR3 protein is CASSATGGKENTGELFF.

The rearrangement uses TRBV6-2 or TRBV6-3 and TRBJ2-7; checking the TCRdb D call of TRBD1 is not possible without DNA. This CDR3 has 14 amino acids. Germline lookup yields CDR1 MNHEY and CDR2 SVGEGT. The CDR3: CASSIPGQGYEHYF.

This chain joins TRBV5-5 and TRBJ2-7; TCRdb selects TRBD1, and the lack of DNA leaves this call unchecked. The CDR3 extends over 16 amino acids. The V gene's germline CDR1 is SGHKS and CDR2 YYEKEE (reference sequence). The CDR3 sequence is CASSSPSDSIFYEQYF.

The chain combines TRBV4-1 with TRBJ2-1; TCRdb's D call, TRBD1, is unchecked because there is no DNA. Per germline, CDR1 MGHRA and CDR2 YSYEKL. The CDR3 sequence is 15 residues long. CDR3 sequence reads: CASSHRTGYYNEQFF.

The chain joins TRBV6-2 or TRBV6-3 to TRBJ2-7; the D call from TCRdb, TRBD2, cannot be confirmed without DNA. CDR3 size: 16 residues. In germline, CDR1 is MNHEY, CDR2 SVGEGT. CDR3 residues: CAIATSGGLVNYEQYF.

V gene TRBV5-1 combines with J gene TRBJ1-1; as DNA is missing, the TRBD1 call by TCRdb cannot be tested. The CDR3 runs to 13 residues. Germline values: CDR1 SGHRS, CDR2 YFSETQ. Here the CDR3 reads CASSPGQGSEAFF.

The chain joins TRBV5-1 to TRBJ1-1. Germline assignment: CDR1 SGHRS and CDR2 YFSETQ. This CDR3 has 14 residues. The CDR3 is CASSLDREIPEAFF. The variable domain in full, with the rest retrieved from reference TRBV5-1 and TRBJ1-1, is KAGVTQTPRYLIKTRGQQVTLSCSPISGHRSVSWYQQTPGQGLQFLFEYFSETQRNKGNFPGRFSGRQFSNSRSEMNVSTLELGDSALYLCASSLDREIPEAFFGQGTRLTVV.

V usage is TRBV13 and J usage is TRBJ2-7; TCRdb picks TRBD1, but there is no DNA to check that call. The CDR3 length is 13 residues. Germline V gene data show CDR1 as PRHDT and CDR2 as FYEKMQ (reference sequence). CDR3 amino acids: CASSRDSKYEQYF.

This sequence joins TRBV29-1 and TRBJ2-1; lacking DNA, the TRBD1 call made by TCRdb goes unchecked. The CDR3 totals 15 residues. Germline V CDR1 and CDR2: SQVTM, ANQGSEA. CDR3 in amino acids: CSVNRDRVLLNEQFF.

This rearrangement joins TRBV28 to TRBJ2-5; TCRdb's D call, TRBD1, is unchecked because there is no DNA. CDR3 length: 13 amino acids. Germline V CDR1 and CDR2: MDHEN, SYDVKM. The CDR3 sequence is CASRTQGGETQYF. Drawing the rest from reference TRBV28 and TRBJ2-5, the complete variable domain is DVKVTQSSRYLVKRTGEKVFLECVQDMDHENMFWYRQDPGLGLRLIYFSYDVKMKEKGDIPEGYSVSREKKERFSLILESASTNQTSMYLCASRTQGGETQYFGPGTRLLVL.